The present T cell receptor beta chain was sequenced within a study of blood T cells in healthy people across ages (dated by TCRdb to about 2015). About the investigation overall: In model experiments, template switching captured roughly one uniquely barcoded TCR beta cDNA molecule for every two T cells. The study measured age-related changes in TCR beta repertoire diversity using deep sequencing normalized with unique cDNA molecular identifiers. Four age groups were formed from the donors: young (average 16 years), middle-aged (roughly 38), aged (about 62) and long-lived (82). To avoid experimental bias, donors of different ages were spread randomly across the sequencing lanes. For two donors (one aged 18 to 30 and one aged 80 or older), the study analyzed two additional independent replicas of 1 million unique cDNA reads from the same blood draw. The paper as a whole reports these results and caveats: As age increased, observed TCR beta diversity per million T cells dropped in a roughly linear way, and a significant reduction was already evident by age about 40. The long-lived group showed more naive CD4+ T cells, fewer expanded clones and increased TCR diversity than the aged group, suggesting age selection. The percentage of naive T cells measured by flow cytometry correlated strongly with observed TCR beta diversity. Because donor CMV infection status was unknown, age-related changes in expanded clonotypes were potentially confounded. Since profiling was done on bulk unsorted PBMCs, naive and antigen-experienced compartments could not be conclusively compared. Estimates of total diversity based on one million sequenced T cells were regarded as lower bounds and as underestimates.

The germline V gene (reference sequence) sets CDR1 to DFQATT and CDR2 to SNEGSKA. For this chain, trimming is 2 bases at the V end and 4 bases at the J end, and the number of junction bases without a gene match is 7. The CDR3 contains 14 residues, cysteine and phenylalanine counted. The CDR3 DNA has 42 bases and is translated from base 1. Worth noting for this clonotype: The antigen this receptor binds is unknown. There are no base qualities to consult, and no much larger clone falls within one base.

Receptor libraries were prepared by 5' RACE. Instrument used: Illumina HiSeq 2500. The second PCR ran for about 7 to 11 cycles and used a J-beta primer mix along with a sample-barcoded 5' primer. A unique molecular identifier was introduced onto each TCR beta cDNA molecule by a template-switch 5' adaptor carrying 12 random nucleotides. Each sample yielded at least 2.5 million CDR3-containing paired-end reads. First-strand cDNA was synthesized from all RNA with the Mint cDNA synthesis kit, primed by a TRBC-specific oligonucleotide. Following uracil-DNA glycosylase treatment, all cDNA underwent a first 18-cycle PCR with the universal primers M1SS and BC2_uni_R. Per the source publication's procedure: For normalization, 1 million high-quality reads were randomly selected from each sample, with every read carrying a distinct molecular identifier. Reads sharing molecular identifiers were discarded rather than binned into consensus sequences. MiTCR, set to a Q25 quality threshold and the strictest error-elimination algorithm, was used for CDR3 identification, clonotype clustering and error correction. A nonparametric unseen species model with Euler transformation was used to estimate a lower bound on total TCR beta diversity. The raw public data were reprocessed by TCRdb itself: fastp quality trimming at Q25, MiXCR clonotype calling, in-frame beta chains only. For every CDR3 protein sequence, its rows merge into one entry that carries the most common genes and DNA. TCRdb's processing, not the authors' own work, is the source of the V and J calls. The sample table shows 730,000 or so distinct CDR3 sequences, and roughly 45% are seen once. Of the sample, 20% to 25% is held by the ten largest clones.

Systemically healthy Caucasian individuals from Russia, approximately 39 in total and aged 6 to 90 years, were included as donors. Ten milliliters of peripheral blood were drawn from each donor into EDTA-treated Vacutainer tubes. Ficoll-Paque density-gradient centrifugation was used to isolate PBMCs, with at least 6.5 million per sample. Total RNA was extracted from PBMCs with Trizol reagent, with at least 6 micrograms obtained per sample. Naive CD45RAhigh/CD27high T cell percentages were measured by flow cytometry on a PBMC aliquot from every donor. Sequencing was done on a sample of blood. This clonotype was sampled from an older woman in good health. The V gene is TRBV20-1 and the J gene is TRBJ1-1; TRBD1 agrees with 7 junctional bases. The encoded CDR3 is CSARLSGGSTEAFF. The DNA sequence is as follows: TGCAGTGCTAGACTTTCAGGGGGTAGCACTGAAGCTTTCTTT.